The 15 T cell receptor beta chains presented below share a single source sample, sequenced in a study of cytomegalovirus exposure and HLA in healthy donors. Researchers ran the PCR with 60 Vbeta and 13 Jbeta primers. The table came from immunoSEQ multiplex PCR; TCRdb's copy has only in-frame clones and leaves some out. Here the sample spans about 200,000 clones, around 86% being singletons. Material for sequencing was PBMCs. Source of these receptors: a woman aged 40 to 50 in good health and CMV-seronegative.

The rearrangement links TRBV7-7 to TRBJ2-5; TRBD1 matches at 8 bases. The V segment lost 4 bases and the J segment 4 bases; nucleotides outside the gene matches: 8. The germline V gene encodes CDR1 SSHAT and CDR2 FNYEAQ (reference sequence). CDR3 size: 15 residues. The CDR3 reads CASSSNYGTGETQYF. The CDR3 DNA follows: TGTGCCAGCAGCTCGAACTACGGGACAGGAGAGACCCAGTACTTC. Full variable domain (rest looked up from reference TRBV7-7 and TRBJ2-5): GAGVSQSPRYKVTKRGQDVTLRCDPISSHATLYWYQQALGQGPEFLTYFNYEAQPDKSGLPSDRFSAERPEGSISTLTIQRTEQRDSAMYRCASSSNYGTGETQYFGPGTRLLVL.

The chain couples TRBV6-6 to TRBJ2-3, with TRBD2 matching 7 bases. CDR1 is MNHNY and CDR2 is SVGAGI in the germline V gene (reference sequence). This CDR3 comprises 15 residues. J lost 3 bases, V lost 5 bases, and 8 bases had no gene match. CDR3 nucleotides: TGTGCCAGCAGTCCTGCCGGGGGGAGTACAGATACGCAGTATTTT. It translates to CASSPAGGSTDTQYF.

This clone has just a few counts. This sequence joins TRBV4-2 and TRBJ2-7; 8 nucleotides align to TRBD2. Germline V gene data show CDR1 as LGHNA and CDR2 as YNFKEQ. The V segment lost 3 bases and the J segment 3 bases; nucleotides outside the gene matches: 1. The CDR3 contains 13 residues. This CDR3 reads CASSQGLDYEQYF. CDR3 DNA: TGTGCCAGCAGCCAGGGACTAGACTACGAGCAGTACTTC.

The CDR3 is CASSLPGTTNEKLFF. The CDR3 nucleotides read TGTGCCAGCAGCCTCCCGGGAACAACTAATGAAAAACTGTTTTTT. The chain is built from TRBV11-2 and TRBJ1-4, with unresolved D. CDR3 length: 15 amino acids. V dropped 5 bases and J dropped 0 bases, with 10 bases sitting between them. Per germline, CDR1 SGHAT and CDR2 FQNNGV. The full variable domain, rest sourced from reference TRBV11-2 and TRBJ1-4, is EAGVAQSPRYKIIEKRQSVAFWCNPISGHATLYWYQQILGQGPKLLIQFQNNGVVDDSQLPKDRFSAERLKGVDSTLKIQPAKLEDSAVYLCASSLPGTTNEKLFFGSGTQLSVL.

The chain links TRBV6-5 to TRBJ2-2; tentatively, D is TRBD2 (6 bases). Trimming removed 2 bases from V and 7 bases from J, with 11 bases in between. Germline V gene lookup returns CDR1 MNHEY and CDR2 SVGAGI. The CDR3 spans 14 residues. The CDR3 spells CASSYTDGSGELFF. CDR3 DNA: TGTGCCAGCAGTTACACAGACGGGAGCGGGGAGCTGTTTTTT.

As for this clone: Sequence at one end of the junction differs from germline and may be a read error. The V and J genes are TRBV4-1 and TRBJ1-2, with 7 bases lining up with TRBD1. The CDR3 loop spans 14 amino acids. CDR1 MGHRA and CDR2 YSYEKL come from the germline V gene. The CDR3 nucleotides are TGCGCCAGCAGCTACCAGGGGGATGGCTATGTCTACACCTTC. Translation gives CASSYQGDGYVYTF.

The V call is TRBV13, the J call TRBJ2-7, with TRBD2 identical over 9 bases. Germline V gene lookup returns CDR1 PRHDT and CDR2 FYEKMQ (reference sequence). The CDR3 sequence is 14 residues long. V shed 5 bases, J shed 3 bases, and the junction held 5 bases outside the gene matches. CDR3 in amino acids: CASSPTSGFYEQYF. DNA of the CDR3: TGTGCCAGCAGCCCGACTAGCGGATTCTACGAGCAGTACTTC.

V usage is TRBV27 and J usage is TRBJ1-2, with 8 positions matching TRBD1. CDR3 size: 17 residues. Germline assignment: CDR1 MNHEY and CDR2 SMNVEV (reference sequence). Trimming at V came to 2 bases and at J to 8 bases, leaving 16 bases not matched to a gene. The DNA of the CDR3 is TGTGCCAGCAGTTTAGAAGACAGGGGTCCGAGTCGTTTGGGCTACACCTTC. This sequence encodes CASSLEDRGPSRLGYTF.

This clone was seen only a few times. This chain uses TRBV4-1 with TRBJ2-1; TRBD2 aligns across 7 bases. The CDR3 is 12 amino acids. V shed 1 base and J 15 bases; nucleotides not matched to a gene: 6. Germline lookup yields CDR1 MGHRA and CDR2 YSYEKL. DNA for the CDR3: TGCGCCAGCAGCCAAGGAGGCGGGAGAAGGTTCTTC. It codes for CASSQGGGRRFF.

This rearrangement joins TRBV9 to TRBJ2-5; 10 bases line up with TRBD2. Germline CDR1 reads SGDLS; CDR2 reads YYNGEE. The CDR3 is made up of 16 amino acids. The J segment lost 4 bases and the V segment lost 0 bases, leaving 6 bases of the junction unmatched. The CDR3 is CASSVDTSGDLETQYF. In DNA, the CDR3 is TGTGCCAGCAGCGTAGATACTAGCGGGGATTTAGAGACCCAGTACTTC.

The V call is TRBV13, the J call TRBJ2-1, with 12 bases lining up with TRBD2. Germline-derived CDR1 and CDR2 are PRHDT and FYEKMQ (reference sequence). Trimming at V came to 4 bases and at J to 9 bases, leaving 7 bases not matched to a gene. The CDR3 loop spans 15 amino acids. CDR3 coding DNA: TGTGCCAGCAGCTCCCCGGGACTAGCGGGTCGTGAGCAGTTCTTC. Its translation: CASSSPGLAGREQFF. The full variable domain, its missing parts supplied by reference TRBV13 and TRBJ2-1, is AAGVIQSPRHLIKEKRETATLKCYPIPRHDTVYWYQQGPGQDPQFLISFYEKMQSDKGSIPDRFSAQQFSDYHSELNMSSLELGDSALYFCASSSPGLAGREQFFGPGTRLTVL.

In this sample, this clone turned up a few times. This sequence joins TRBV6-5 and TRBJ2-1; the D gene is possibly TRBD2 (6 bases). CDR1 and CDR2 (germline): MNHEY, SVGAGI. CDR3 length: 13 residues. With 6 bases removed from V and 6 bases from J, the gap between germline ends came to 12 bases. This chain's CDR3 is CASSRWRGNEQFF. CDR3 bases: TGTGCCAGCAGCCGTTGGAGGGGCAATGAGCAGTTCTTC.

The CDR3, as DNA: TGTGCCAGCAGCTGGGAGAACTATGGCTACACCTTC. It codes for CASSWENYGYTF. The genes are TRBV7-9 and TRBJ1-2; D uncertain. The germline V gene encodes CDR1 SEHNR and CDR2 FQNEAQ (reference sequence). The CDR3 extends over 12 amino acids. V was trimmed by 4 bases and J by 2 bases, leaving 5 bases between them.

About this clone: An end of the junction differs from the germline gene, which may be a read error. The identical CDR3 is also encoded by other nucleotide sequences in the sample. This chain uses TRBV30 with TRBJ1-2; a weak D match, TRBD1 (5 bases). Per the germline V gene, CDR1 is GTSNPN and CDR2 is SVGIG (reference sequence). The CDR3 totals 12 residues. CDR3 coding DNA: TGTGCCTGGAGTTCCAGTAGGGGTGGCTACACCTTT. Translation gives CAWSSSRGGYTF.

This chain joins TRBV11-2 and TRBJ2-1; 8 positions match TRBD1. Germline V gene sequence: CDR1 SGHAT, CDR2 FQNNGV. This CDR3 has 13 amino acids. The J segment lost 9 bases and the V segment lost 5 bases, leaving 6 bases of the junction unmatched. The CDR3 nucleotides are TGTGCCAGCAGCCGAGGGACAGGTAGTGAGCAGTTCTTC. Protein product: CASSRGTGSEQFF.